Presented here are 28 T cell receptor beta chains from one specimen sequenced in a study of OX40 agonist ivuxolimab in advanced cancers. Produced via immunoSEQ multiplex PCR; TCRdb's table is partial and in-frame only. Among some 69,000 clones listed, around 87% were seen once. The input for sequencing was CD4+ or CD8+ T cells sorted from blood, taken in a trial of the OX40 agonist ivuxolimab. Receptor source: an adult with an advanced solid tumor such as melanoma, head and neck, liver or kidney cancer.

The gene calls are TRBV5-4 and TRBJ2-3; tentatively, D is TRBD2 (7 bases). V lost 2 bases to trimming and J lost 5 bases, with 15 bases between them. In germline, CDR1 is SGHNT, CDR2 YYREEE (reference sequence). This CDR3 contains 15 residues. The CDR3 spells CASSFAGARQDTQYF. CDR3 coding DNA: TGTGCCAGCAGCTTTGCGGGGGCGCGTCAAGATACGCAGTATTTT.

The V gene is TRBV28, the J gene TRBJ1-5, with D possibly being TRBD1 (6 bases). The V end was cut by 6 bases, the J end by 6 bases, with 15 bases between. The germline gives CDR1 MDHEN, CDR2 SYDVKM. This CDR3 region has 14 residues. The CDR3 loop reads CASRTQGRGQPQHF. For the CDR3, the DNA is TGTGCCAGCAGAACACAGGGTCGGGGTCAGCCCCAGCATTTT. Looking up the rest from reference TRBV28 and TRBJ1-5 gives the full variable domain: DVKVTQSSRYLVKRTGEKVFLECVQDMDHENMFWYRQDPGLGLRLIYFSYDVKMKEKGDIPEGYSVSREKKERFSLILESASTNQTSMYLCASRTQGRGQPQHFGDGTRLSIL.

The chain couples TRBV5-4 to TRBJ2-2; a possible D gene is TRBD2 (6 bases). With 5 bases removed from V and 6 bases from J, the gap between germline ends came to 11 bases. This CDR3 comprises 13 residues. The germline V gene has CDR1 SGHNT and CDR2 YYREEE (reference sequence). CDR3 in DNA: TGTGCCAGCAGTTCGGGGGTCGCCGGGGAGCTGTTTTTT. This sequence encodes CASSSGVAGELFF.

The J gene is TRBJ1-5, the V gene TRBV7-8; D is undetermined. V lost 3 bases and J 6 bases, leaving 18 bases between the germline ends. Germline V lookup: CDR1 SGHVS, CDR2 FQNEAQ. This CDR3 contains 16 residues. The DNA of the CDR3 is TGTGCCAGCAGCTTGTCCGGAAGGCGATTAGTTCAGCCCCAGCATTTT. This codes for CASSLSGRRLVQPQHF.

The chain carries TRBV5-1 and TRBJ2-1; D possibly uses TRBD1 or TRBD2 (5 bases each). The CDR3 extends over 13 amino acids. V lost 0 bases to trimming and J lost 8 bases, with 9 bases between them. Looked up from germline, CDR1 is SGHRS and CDR2 is YFSETQ. The DNA of the CDR3 is TGCGCCAGCAGCTTGGTACAGGACTATGAGCAGTTCTTC. It is translated as CASSLVQDYEQFF. Together with reference TRBV5-1 and TRBJ2-1, the CDR3 gives the full variable domain: KAGVTQTPRYLIKTRGQQVTLSCSPISGHRSVSWYQQTPGQGLQFLFEYFSETQRNKGNFPGRFSGRQFSNSRSEMNVSTLELGDSALYLCASSLVQDYEQFFGPGTRLTVL.

As DNA, the CDR3 is TGTGCCAGCAGCGTATCAGTAACAGATACGCAGTATTTT. Its protein product is CASSVSVTDTQYF. The V call is TRBV9, the J call TRBJ2-3; D gene ambiguous. The length of the CDR3 is 13 residues. Germline V gene lookup returns CDR1 SGDLS and CDR2 YYNGEE. V shed 1 base and J shed 3 bases, with 6 bases lying between them.

The chain couples TRBV12-5 to TRBJ1-1; a possible D gene is TRBD1 (6 bases). Germline V gives CDR1 LGHNT, CDR2 FRNRAP. This CDR3 comprises 15 residues. V lost 5 bases to trimming and J lost 4 bases, with 17 bases between them. The CDR3 DNA is TGTGCTAGTGGTCTCGGGCAGGGGTCGACCACTGAAGCTTTCTTT. This gives the protein CASGLGQGSTTEAFF. Using reference TRBV12-5 and TRBJ1-1 for the parts outside the CDR3, the full variable domain is DARVTQTPRHKVTEMGQEVTMRCQPILGHNTVFWYRQTMMQGLELLAYFRNRAPLDDSGMPKDRFSAEMPDATLATLKIQPSEPRDSAVYFCASGLGQGSTTEAFFGQGTRLTVV.

The chain carries TRBV14 and TRBJ2-5; a possible D gene is TRBD1 (8 bases). Germline CDR1 is SGHDN and CDR2 is FVKESK. V dropped 4 bases and J dropped 3 bases, with 21 bases sitting between them. The CDR3 spans 17 residues. The CDR3 reads CASSRNRGGSAKETQYF. DNA for the CDR3: TGTGCCAGCAGCCGCAACAGGGGGGGCTCGGCTAAAGAGACCCAGTACTTC.

V and J are TRBV5-1 and TRBJ2-7, with 7 bases aligning to TRBD2. V lost 3 bases, J lost 2 bases, and 5 bases stayed unmatched. From germline, CDR1 is SGHRS and CDR2 YFSETQ. This CDR3 has 14 residues. CDR3 DNA sequence: TGCGCCAGCAGCTCACTAGCGTCTGCCTACGAGCAGTACTTC. Encoded protein: CASSSLASAYEQYF.

The V gene is TRBV27, the J gene TRBJ2-4; possible D gene TRBD2, 6 bases. Germline CDR1 reads MNHEY; CDR2 reads SMNVEV (reference sequence). The CDR3 contains 13 residues. The CDR3 loop reads CVVRDLAKNIQYF. DNA of the CDR3: TGTGTCGTACGGGACTTAGCCAAAAACATTCAGTACTTC.

The V and J genes are TRBV5-1 and TRBJ2-1, with 8 bases that match TRBD2. V was pared by 6 bases and J by 1 base, with 3 bases of the junction left unmatched. Germline CDR1 is SGHRS and CDR2 is YFSETQ. The CDR3 runs to 14 residues. The CDR3 loop is CASNSGGSYNEQFF. CDR3 in DNA: TGCGCCAGCAACAGCGGGGGATCCTACAATGAGCAGTTCTTC.

V is TRBV7-9 and J is TRBJ2-1; TRBD2 is a possible D gene (6 bases). There are 14 residues in the CDR3. V dropped 3 bases and J dropped 8 bases, with 14 bases sitting between them. Germline values: CDR1 SEHNR, CDR2 FQNEAQ (reference sequence). CDR3: CASSFGGSLDEQFF. CDR3 nucleotides: TGTGCCAGCAGCTTTGGAGGGAGTCTCGATGAGCAGTTCTTC.

A remark on this clone: Germline and junction disagree at one end, which may indicate a read error. The chain has TRBV7-7 and TRBJ2-7, with TRBD2 identical over 8 bases. The germline CDR1 and CDR2 sequences are SSHAT and FNYEAQ (reference sequence). The CDR3 loop spans 21 amino acids. CDR3 loop: CASSDLADISEGSGGMYEQYF. The CDR3 nucleotides are TGTGCTAGCAGCGATTTAGCGGATATCTCAGAGGGATCGGGAGGGATGTACGAGCAGTACTTC.

V usage is TRBV5-1 and J usage is TRBJ2-2; D call uncertain. Trimming took 3 bases from V and 1 from J, leaving 10 bases between them. This CDR3 comprises 15 residues. Germline assignment: CDR1 SGHRS and CDR2 YFSETQ. Written as DNA, the CDR3 is TGCGCCAGCAGCTCCGACACCTGGAACACCGGGGAGCTGTTTTTT. Its translation is CASSSDTWNTGELFF.

CDR3 sequence reads: CASSFRGNNQPQHF. CDR3 sequence (DNA): TGTGCCAGCAGCTTTCGAGGCAACAATCAGCCCCAGCATTTT. This rearrangement joins TRBV5-8 to TRBJ1-5; D unresolved. CDR1 and CDR2 (germline): SGHTS, YDEGEE. Trimming took 2 bases from V and 3 from J, leaving 9 bases between them. The CDR3 loop spans 14 amino acids.

CDR3 protein: CASSTGTSGRADTQYF. CDR3 DNA: TGTGCCAGCAGCACGGGGACTAGCGGGAGGGCAGATACGCAGTATTTT. This chain uses TRBV7-8 with TRBJ2-3, with 16 nucleotides matching TRBD2. In germline, CDR1 is SGHVS, CDR2 FQNEAQ. The CDR3 extends over 16 amino acids. The V segment lost 5 bases and the J segment 4 bases; nucleotides outside the gene matches: 3.

J is TRBJ1-2 and V is TRBV28; TRBD1 is a possible D gene (5 bases). V dropped 7 bases and J dropped 3 bases, with 15 bases sitting between them. This CDR3 is 14 amino acids long. The germline V gene encodes CDR1 MDHEN and CDR2 SYDVKM. The CDR3 protein is CASTPGLQDYGYTF. The CDR3 DNA follows: TGTGCCAGCACACCGGGACTTCAAGACTATGGCTACACCTTC.

The V gene is TRBV6-6, the J gene TRBJ2-7; possibly TRBD2 for D (6 bases). CDR1 is MNHNY and CDR2 is SVGAGI in the germline V gene (reference sequence). The CDR3 is 13 amino acids. Trimming left V 6 bases short and J 1 base short, with 10 bases between. The CDR3 sequence is CASRKRVSYEQYF. CDR3 nucleotides: TGTGCCAGCAGGAAGCGGGTTTCCTACGAGCAGTACTTC.

This chain uses TRBV5-1 with TRBJ2-7, with 8 positions matching TRBD2. J lost 3 bases, V lost 4 bases, and 9 bases had no gene match. Germline assignment: CDR1 SGHRS and CDR2 YFSETQ. The CDR3 has 15 residues. CDR3 protein: CASSLPGAGGYEQYF. In DNA form, the CDR3 reads TGCGCCAGCAGCCTCCCGGGGGCGGGAGGCTACGAGCAGTACTTC.

The rearrangement uses TRBV14 and TRBJ2-7; TRBD1 matches at 8 bases. Germline CDR1 reads SGHDN; CDR2 reads FVKESK. The CDR3 length is 15 residues. The V and J ends lost 3 bases and 2 bases, in that order; junction bases with no gene match: 6. CDR3 nucleotides: TGTGCCAGCAGCCAGACAGGGGCCGGAACCTACGAGCAGTACTTC. Amino acids: CASSQTGAGTYEQYF.

V and J are TRBV28 and TRBJ2-1; D is perhaps TRBD1 (6 bases). V lost 9 bases and J lost 2, with 17 bases in between. The CDR3 consists of 15 residues. Looked up from germline, CDR1 is MDHEN and CDR2 is SYDVKM. The CDR3: CASLLGGETYNEQFF. The CDR3 DNA sequence: TGTGCCAGTCTCCTTGGGGGCGAGACCTACAATGAGCAGTTCTTC. The entire variable domain, with the rest obtained from reference TRBV28 and TRBJ2-1, is as follows: DVKVTQSSRYLVKRTGEKVFLECVQDMDHENMFWYRQDPGLGLRLIYFSYDVKMKEKGDIPEGYSVSREKKERFSLILESASTNQTSMYLCASLLGGETYNEQFFGPGTRLTVL.

This sequence joins TRBV19 and TRBJ2-2; the D call may be TRBD1 or TRBD2 (5 bases each). The germline gives CDR1 LNHDA, CDR2 SQIVND (reference sequence). Trimming took off 1 base at V and 3 bases at J, with 9 bases between the two ends. The CDR3 sequence is 15 residues long. The CDR3 sequence is CASSIVGVDTGELFF. The CDR3 DNA follows: TGTGCCAGTAGTATAGTGGGGGTAGACACCGGGGAGCTGTTTTTT. Together with reference TRBV19 and TRBJ2-2, the CDR3 gives the full variable domain: DGGITQSPKYLFRKEGQNVTLSCEQNLNHDAMYWYRQDPGQGLRLIYYSQIVNDFQKGDIAEGYSVSREKKESFPLTVTSAQKNPTAFYLCASSIVGVDTGELFFGEGSRLTVL.

This clone came up once. The rearrangement joins TRBV5-4 to TRBJ2-5; 9 bases are shared with TRBD2. The J segment lost 6 bases and the V segment lost 2 bases, leaving 17 bases of the junction unmatched. Germline CDR1 and CDR2: SGHNT and YYREEE (reference sequence). The CDR3 is 18 amino acids. Here the CDR3 DNA reads TGTGCCAGCAGCTTTTTTAGGGCTAGCGGGATTGTGGTACAGACCCAGTACTTC. Translated: CASSFFRASGIVVQTQYF.

The chain is built from TRBV7-2 and TRBJ1-1; D is possibly TRBD1 (5 bases). V lost 9 bases and J lost 4, with 18 bases in between. The germline V gene has CDR1 SGHTA and CDR2 FQGNSA. The CDR3 contains 14 residues. This CDR3 is CASTGGNIGTEAFF. The CDR3 DNA reads TGTGCCAGTACGGGGGGTAACATAGGCACTGAAGCTTTCTTT. The entire variable domain, with the rest obtained from reference TRBV7-2 and TRBJ1-1, is as follows: GAGVSQSPSNKVTEKGKDVELRCDPISGHTALYWYRQSLGQGLEFLIYFQGNSAPDKSGLPSDRFSAERTGGSVSTLTIQRTQQEDSAVYLCASTGGNIGTEAFFGQGTRLTVV.

The rearrangement links TRBV5-8 to TRBJ2-1; 8 bases are a match to TRBD2. Germline assignment: CDR1 SGHTS and CDR2 YDEGEE. Trimming cost V 3 bases and J 0 bases; bases outside gene matches: 5. The CDR3 totals 16 residues. The CDR3 nucleotides are TGTGCCAGCAGCTCAGTAGCGGGAAGCTCCTACAATGAGCAGTTCTTC. This gives the protein CASSSVAGSSYNEQFF.

The rearrangement joins TRBV21-1 to TRBJ2-4; TRBD2, the table's D call, lacks a check against the DNA. TRBV21-1 is termed a pseudogene. This CDR3 spans 16 amino acids. In nucleotides, the CDR3 is TGTGCCAGCAGTTACAACGGGGGTGAAGGCAAAAACATTCAGTACTTC. As protein: CASSYNGGEGKNIQYF.

The chain employs TRBV5-1 and TRBJ2-2, with D maybe TRBD1 (6 bases). V was cut by 4 bases and J by 3 bases, with 13 bases left in between. The CDR3 covers 15 residues. Germline V gene lookup returns CDR1 SGHRS and CDR2 YFSETQ. The CDR3: CASSPQGPHTGELFF. CDR3 DNA sequence: TGCGCCAGCAGCCCACAGGGCCCCCACACCGGGGAGCTGTTTTTT. The whole variable domain, filled in from reference TRBV5-1 and TRBJ2-2, reads KAGVTQTPRYLIKTRGQQVTLSCSPISGHRSVSWYQQTPGQGLQFLFEYFSETQRNKGNFPGRFSGRQFSNSRSEMNVSTLELGDSALYLCASSPQGPHTGELFFGEGSRLTVL.

This chain uses TRBV9 with TRBJ1-2; 9 nucleotides agree with TRBD1. The V gene end was trimmed by 3 bases and the J gene end by 5 bases; junction bases not matched to a gene: 5. The CDR3 extends over 14 amino acids. Germline-derived CDR1 and CDR2 are SGDLS and YYNGEE. This CDR3 is CASSGGTGLYGYTF. The DNA of the CDR3 is TGTGCCAGCAGCGGAGGGACAGGGCTTTATGGCTACACCTTC. The full variable domain, in which reference TRBV9 and TRBJ1-2 provide the parts outside the CDR3, is DSGVTQTPKHLITATGQRVTLRCSPRSGDLSVYWYQQSLDQGLQFLIQYYNGEERAKGNILERFSAQQFPDLHSELNLSSLELGDSALYFCASSGGTGLYGYTFGSGTRLTVV.